The following is a T cell receptor beta chain sequence with its context. This entry belongs to a study of cytomegalovirus exposure and HLA in healthy donors. PCR primers comprised 60 Vbeta and 13 Jbeta primers. TCRdb keeps only in-frame clones here, not all; method: immunoSEQ multiplex PCR. This table holds around 100,000 clones. V lost 2 bases and J 6 bases, leaving 7 bases between the germline ends. This CDR3 is 12 amino acids long. CDR1 SEHNR and CDR2 FQNEAQ come from the germline V gene (reference sequence). J is TRBJ1-1 and V is TRBV7-9; D is undetermined. The source is a man aged 40-49 years in good health and CMV-seropositive. The sequenced sample was PBMCs. The CDR3 loop reads CASSLREAEAFF. In DNA, the CDR3 is TGTGCCAGCAGCTTAAGGGAGGCTGAAGCTTTCTTT.